The 26 T cell receptor beta chains listed next were all sequenced from one sample in a study of response to subunit inactivated influenza vaccine. TCRdb re-called the RT-PCR reads with MiXCR, one entry per CDR3 protein. The sample contains about 520,000 distinct CDR3 sequences, roughly 23% of which appear only once. This sample comprised CD4+ T cells sorted from PBMCs, obtained about 5 days after vaccination. The receptor set was obtained from a man in his fifties or sixties who received an inactivated influenza vaccine.

This chain links TRBV23-1 with TRBJ2-1, with 7 bases fitting TRBD2. TRBV23-1 is identified as an open reading frame with a role that is uncertain. This CDR3 spans 16 amino acids. With V trimmed by 2 bases and J by 8 bases, 12 bases remained unmatched. CDR3: CASSQGDSGKFYEQFF. Written as DNA, the CDR3 is TGCGCCAGCAGTCAAGGAGACAGCGGGAAGTTTTATGAGCAGTTCTTC.

This clonotype was detected a few times. The chain employs TRBV7-2 and TRBJ2-7, with 8 bases fitting TRBD2. This CDR3 contains 17 residues. The V gene end was trimmed by 0 bases and the J gene end by 6 bases; junction bases not matched to a gene: 13. Germline V gene sequence: CDR1 SGHTA, CDR2 FQGNSA. Here the CDR3 DNA reads TGTGCCAGCAGCTTAGCACGGGTGAGCGGGGGATCCCTCGAGCAGTACTTC. As protein: CASSLARVSGGSLEQYF.

This sequence joins TRBV7-2 and TRBJ2-1; 7 bases fit TRBD2. The V gene end was trimmed by 2 bases and the J gene end by 5 bases; junction bases not matched to a gene: 3. The CDR3 length is 14 residues. Germline V gives CDR1 SGHTA, CDR2 FQGNSA. CDR3 sequence reads: CASSLTSGDNEQFF. For the CDR3, the DNA is TGTGCCAGCAGCTTAACCAGCGGGGACAATGAGCAGTTCTTC.

The J gene is TRBJ1-1, the V gene TRBV12-3 or TRBV12-4, with a tentative D call TRBD1 (6 bases). The ends were cut back, 2 bases at V and 7 bases at J, with 8 bases in the middle. The CDR3 loop spans 12 amino acids. The DNA of the CDR3 is TGTGCCAGCAGTTTAACACAGGGTGAAGCTTTCTTT. Translating gives CASSLTQGEAFF.

The CDR3 DNA follows: TGTGCCAGCAGAGGAGCGGGAAAGTACCAAGAGACCCAGTACTTC. Its protein product is CASRGAGKYQETQYF. This sequence joins TRBV28 and TRBJ2-5; 7 bases align to TRBD2. Germline V gene sequence: CDR1 MDHEN, CDR2 SYDVKM. This CDR3 spans 15 amino acids. V lost 6 bases to trimming and J lost 0 bases; unmatched junction nucleotides: 7.

The sample holds many counts of this clonotype. The CDR3 DNA sequence: TGTGCCAGCAGTGACTTCGGTAGGGACTACGAGCAGTACTTC. Translation: CASSDFGRDYEQYF. The chain is built from TRBV27 and TRBJ2-7; the D is unclear. The CDR3 length is 14 residues. Germline V gene sequence: CDR1 MNHEY, CDR2 SMNVEV (reference sequence). V gave up 5 bases and J gave up 3 bases, with 14 bases separating them.

The CDR3 sequence is CAISEYGTANTGELFF. For the CDR3, the DNA is TGTGCCATCAGTGAGTACGGGACAGCGAACACCGGGGAGCTGTTTTTT. The rearrangement uses TRBV10-3 and TRBJ2-2; 7 bases agree with TRBD1. This CDR3 contains 16 residues. Germline lookup yields CDR1 ENHRY and CDR2 SYGVKD. The V gene end was trimmed by 1 base and the J gene end by 0 bases; junction bases not matched to a gene: 2.

The chain joins TRBV11-2 to TRBJ2-4, with D possibly matching TRBD2 (6 bases). Trimming removed 3 bases from V and 0 bases from J, with 9 bases in between. Germline CDR1 SGHAT, CDR2 FQNNGV. The CDR3 contains 15 residues. CDR3 DNA sequence: TGTGCCAGCAGCTTTAGCGGAGAAGCCAAAAACATTCAGTACTTC. Encoded protein: CASSFSGEAKNIQYF.

The chain combines TRBV12-3 or TRBV12-4 with TRBJ2-4; a weak D match, TRBD1 (5 bases). The CDR3 runs 14 residues. V was shortened by 3 bases and J by 6 bases, with 12 bases between the two germline ends. CDR3 protein: CASSLPGRGNIQYF. The CDR3 nucleotides are TGTGCCAGCAGTTTGCCAGGGCGCGGAAACATTCAGTACTTC.

This clonotype has a handful of counts. The chain joins TRBV5-1 to TRBJ2-1; D remains ambiguous. Germline V CDR1 and CDR2: SGHRS, YFSETQ. The CDR3 contains 13 residues. Between the trimmed V and J ends, which lost 0 bases and 5 bases, there was a span of 6 bases. The CDR3 DNA reads TGCGCCAGCAGCTTGGGGCCCCACAATGAGCAGTTCTTC. Its translation is CASSLGPHNEQFF. Filled out from reference TRBV5-1 and TRBJ2-1, the complete variable domain reads KAGVTQTPRYLIKTRGQQVTLSCSPISGHRSVSWYQQTPGQGLQFLFEYFSETQRNKGNFPGRFSGRQFSNSRSEMNVSTLELGDSALYLCASSLGPHNEQFFGPGTRLTVL.

V usage is TRBV10-3 and J usage is TRBJ2-2; D not resolved. V was shortened by 1 base and J by 3 bases, with 6 bases between the two germline ends. The germline V gene encodes CDR1 ENHRY and CDR2 SYGVKD. The CDR3 totals 14 residues. CDR3 DNA sequence: TGTGCCATCAGTGAGTTGTCGGACACCGGGGAGCTGTTTTTT. Translated: CAISELSDTGELFF.

This clonotype occurred a few times. The rearrangement uses TRBV20-1 and TRBJ2-3; D gene uncertain. Germline values: CDR1 DFQATT, CDR2 SNEGSKA (reference sequence). The CDR3 extends over 13 amino acids. Trimming shortened V by 0 bases and J by 2 bases, and 6 bases separated the two germline ends. The DNA of the CDR3 is TGCAGTGCTAGAGAAGGTTTCACAGATACGCAGTATTTT. It translates to CSAREGFTDTQYF.

In this sample, this clonotype turned up a few times. The chain employs TRBV4-2 and TRBJ1-5, with D unclear. V lost 1 base and J 4 bases, leaving 14 bases between the germline ends. CDR3 length: 16 residues. Germline-derived CDR1 and CDR2 are LGHNA and YNFKEQ. For the CDR3, the DNA is TGTGCCAGCAGCCAAGTTGGAGGGATCGGAAATCAGCCCCAGCATTTT. This gives the protein CASSQVGGIGNQPQHF.

The chain joins TRBV20-1 to TRBJ2-1; the match to TRBD2 covers 7 bases. Trimming took 3 bases from V and 3 from J; bases not matched to a gene: 5. The CDR3 has 14 residues. Germline lookup yields CDR1 DFQATT and CDR2 SNEGSKA (reference sequence). The CDR3 nucleotides are TGCAGTGCTAGCGGCGCGGGGGACTACAATGAGCAGTTCTTC. Protein: CSASGAGDYNEQFF.

This clonotype was counted between two and nine times. The chain carries TRBV6-1 and TRBJ2-7; 11 bases align to TRBD1. The CDR3 consists of 13 residues. After removal of 6 bases from V and 7 bases from J, the junction contained 5 bases not matched to a gene. Germline CDR1 MNHNS, CDR2 SASEGT. The CDR3 sequence: CASRPGQGGEQYF. Here the CDR3 DNA reads TGTGCCAGCAGACCGGGACAGGGGGGTGAGCAGTACTTC.

V and J are TRBV28 and TRBJ2-7; tentatively, D is TRBD2 (5 bases). The V gene lost 6 bases and the J gene lost 7 bases, with 19 bases spanning the gap. Germline-derived CDR1 and CDR2 are MDHEN and SYDVKM. This CDR3 is 14 amino acids long. CDR3 coding DNA: TGTGCCAGCAGCCAGGCTCTAGCTCCCCAGGAGCAGTACTTC. This translates into CASSQALAPQEQYF.

This chain uses TRBV7-9 with TRBJ2-3, with 10 bases lining up with TRBD2. This CDR3 contains 16 residues. Germline CDR1 SEHNR, CDR2 FQNEAQ (reference sequence). Germline trimming cut 6 bases from V and 4 bases from J; bases unmatched to any gene: 10. The CDR3, as DNA: TGTGCCAGCAGTCCTCGGTCTAGCGGGAGTGCAGATACGCAGTATTTT. Translated: CASSPRSSGSADTQYF.

The chain uses TRBV20-1 and TRBJ2-2, with 7 bases identical to TRBD1. CDR3 length: 14 residues. Germline CDR1 reads DFQATT; CDR2 reads SNEGSKA (reference sequence). The V segment lost 6 bases and the J segment 6 bases; nucleotides outside the gene matches: 10. The CDR3 sequence: CSAIQGLASGELFF. CDR3 DNA sequence: TGCAGTGCCATACAGGGGTTGGCGTCCGGGGAGCTGTTTTTT.

In this sample, this clonotype turned up a few times. V usage is TRBV2 and J usage is TRBJ2-1, with D tentatively TRBD2 (5 bases). Germline-derived CDR1 and CDR2 are SNHLY and FYNNEI. This CDR3 is built from 12 residues. V was pared by 6 bases and J by 7 bases, with 10 bases between. CDR3 bases: TGTGCCAGCAGCGAGGGCTGGAATGAGCAGTTCTTC. Protein: CASSEGWNEQFF.

Only a few counts were recorded for this clonotype. J is TRBJ2-1 and V is TRBV29-1; 15 bases map to TRBD2. Germline V CDR1 and CDR2: SQVTM, ANQGSEA. J was trimmed by 9 bases and V by 3 bases; bases with no gene match: 9. CDR3 length equals 16 residues. CDR3 sequence: CSVDRWTSGRAGEQFF. CDR3 DNA sequence: TGCAGCGTTGATAGGTGGACTAGCGGGAGGGCCGGTGAGCAGTTCTTC.

The chain uses TRBV4-1 and TRBJ2-7; the D is unclear. The V gene lost 3 bases and the J gene lost 6 bases, with 18 bases spanning the gap. CDR1 and CDR2 (germline): MGHRA, YSYEKL. This CDR3 region has 15 residues. CDR3 nucleotide sequence: TGCGCCAGCAGCCAGCGACATGATCCAGTAGGCGAGCAGTACTTC. Translation gives CASSQRHDPVGEQYF.

The V gene is TRBV10-3, the J gene TRBJ1-5; D gene uncertain. Trimming left V 10 bases short and J 3 bases short, with 10 bases between. The CDR3 has 12 amino acids. Germline lookup yields CDR1 ENHRY and CDR2 SYGVKD. CDR3 nucleotides: TGTGCCACTGGAGGGTCCAATCAGCCCCAGCATTTT. It is translated as CATGGSNQPQHF.

The chain has TRBV9 and TRBJ2-7; D ambiguous. This CDR3 is 16 amino acids long. V was cut by 4 bases and J by 0 bases, with 17 bases left in between. The germline gives CDR1 SGDLS, CDR2 YYNGEE. The CDR3 loop is CASSPSGPPNSYEQYF. CDR3 nucleotide sequence: TGTGCCAGCAGCCCTTCCGGGCCACCAAACTCCTACGAGCAGTACTTC.

V and J are TRBV12-3 or TRBV12-4 and TRBJ2-5; 8 positions agree with TRBD2. Trimming at V came to 6 bases and at J to 5 bases, leaving 2 bases not matched to a gene. This CDR3 region has 12 residues. CDR3 DNA: TGTGCCAGCAGACCTAGCGGGGAGACCCAGTACTTC. This sequence encodes CASRPSGETQYF.

This clonotype turned up a few times. The V gene is TRBV18, the J gene TRBJ2-3; weak D call: TRBD1 (5 bases). CDR3 length equals 16 residues. The germline CDR1 and CDR2 sequences are KGHSH and LQKENI. V lost 3 bases, J lost 3 bases, and 16 bases lay in between. CDR3 nucleotides: TGTGCCAGCTCACCGACAGCGCACACACCTACAGATACGCAGTATTTT. It codes for CASSPTAHTPTDTQYF.

The chain recombines TRBV20-1 with TRBJ2-7; a possible D gene is TRBD2 (5 bases). The length of the CDR3 is 11 residues. The germline gives CDR1 DFQATT, CDR2 SNEGSKA (reference sequence). The germline V and J ends were trimmed by 4 bases and 6 bases, with 10 bases remaining between them. The CDR3 region is CSAKLVPEQYF. The CDR3 coding sequence is TGCAGTGCTAAACTAGTGCCCGAGCAGTACTTC.